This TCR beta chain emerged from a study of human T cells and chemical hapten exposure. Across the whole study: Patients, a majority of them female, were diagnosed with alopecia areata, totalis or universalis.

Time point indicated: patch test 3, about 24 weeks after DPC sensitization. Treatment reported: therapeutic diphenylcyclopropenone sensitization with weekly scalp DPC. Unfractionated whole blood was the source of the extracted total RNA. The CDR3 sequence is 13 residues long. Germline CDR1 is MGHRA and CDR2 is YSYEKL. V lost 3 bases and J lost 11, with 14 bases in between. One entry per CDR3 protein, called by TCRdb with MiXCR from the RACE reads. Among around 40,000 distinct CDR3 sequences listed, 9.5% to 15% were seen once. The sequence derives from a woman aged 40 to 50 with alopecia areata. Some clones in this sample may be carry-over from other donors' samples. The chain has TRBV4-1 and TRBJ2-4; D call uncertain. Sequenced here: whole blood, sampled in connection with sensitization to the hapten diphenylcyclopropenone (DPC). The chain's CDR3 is CASSQPSQGLQYF. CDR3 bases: TGCGCCAGCAGCCAGCCTTCGCAAGGTCTTCAGTACTTC.